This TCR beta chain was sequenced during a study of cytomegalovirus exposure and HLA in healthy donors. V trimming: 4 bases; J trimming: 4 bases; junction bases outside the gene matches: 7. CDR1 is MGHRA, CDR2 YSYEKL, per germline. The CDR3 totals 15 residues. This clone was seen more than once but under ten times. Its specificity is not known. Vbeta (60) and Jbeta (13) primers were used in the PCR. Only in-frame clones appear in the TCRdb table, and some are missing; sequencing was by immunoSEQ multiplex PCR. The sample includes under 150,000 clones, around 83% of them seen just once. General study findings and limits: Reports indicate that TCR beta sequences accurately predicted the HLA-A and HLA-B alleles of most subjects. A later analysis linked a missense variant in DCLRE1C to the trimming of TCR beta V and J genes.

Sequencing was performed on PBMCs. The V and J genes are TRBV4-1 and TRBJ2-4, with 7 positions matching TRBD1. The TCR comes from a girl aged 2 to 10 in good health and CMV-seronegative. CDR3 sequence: CASSRGTEKKNIQYF. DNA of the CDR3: TGCGCCAGCAGCCGTGGGACAGAGAAGAAAAACATTCAGTACTTC.